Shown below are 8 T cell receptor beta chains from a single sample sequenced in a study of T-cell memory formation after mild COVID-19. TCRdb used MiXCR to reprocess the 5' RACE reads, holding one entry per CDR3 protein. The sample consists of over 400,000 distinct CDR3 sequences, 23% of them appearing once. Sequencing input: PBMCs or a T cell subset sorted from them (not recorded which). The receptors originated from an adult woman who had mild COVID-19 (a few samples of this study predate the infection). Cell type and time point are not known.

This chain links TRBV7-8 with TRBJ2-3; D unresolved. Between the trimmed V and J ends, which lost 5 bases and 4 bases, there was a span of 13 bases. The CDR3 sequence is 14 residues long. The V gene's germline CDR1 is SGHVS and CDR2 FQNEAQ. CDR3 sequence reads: CASSLRAGSDTQYF. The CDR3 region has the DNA TGTGCCAGCAGCCTTCGTGCCGGGTCAGATACGCAGTATTTT.

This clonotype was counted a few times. CDR3 protein: CATSMDSLIQETQYF. The CDR3 DNA reads TGTGCCACCAGCATGGACAGTCTTATCCAAGAGACCCAGTACTTC. The gene calls are TRBV15 and TRBJ2-5; the D gene is possibly TRBD1 (6 bases). Germline V gene data show CDR1 as LNHNV and CDR2 as YYDKDF (reference sequence). V was shortened by 4 bases and J by 1 base, with 13 bases between the two germline ends. The CDR3 has 15 residues.

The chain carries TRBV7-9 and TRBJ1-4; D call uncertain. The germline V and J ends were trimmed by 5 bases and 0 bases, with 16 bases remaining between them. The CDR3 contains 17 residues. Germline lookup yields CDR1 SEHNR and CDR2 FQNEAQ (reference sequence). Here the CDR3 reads CASSHTYRGTTNEKLFF. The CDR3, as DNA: TGTGCCAGCAGCCACACCTACCGAGGTACAACTAATGAAAAACTGTTTTTT.

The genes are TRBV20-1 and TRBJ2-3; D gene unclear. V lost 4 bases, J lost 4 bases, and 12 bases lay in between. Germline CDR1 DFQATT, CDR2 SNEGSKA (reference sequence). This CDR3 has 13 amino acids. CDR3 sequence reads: CSAITPPADTQYF. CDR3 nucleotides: TGCAGTGCTATCACCCCGCCGGCAGATACGCAGTATTTT.

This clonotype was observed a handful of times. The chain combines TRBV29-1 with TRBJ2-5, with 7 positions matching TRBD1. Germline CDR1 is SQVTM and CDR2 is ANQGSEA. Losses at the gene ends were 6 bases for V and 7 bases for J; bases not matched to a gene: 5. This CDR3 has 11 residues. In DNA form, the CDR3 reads TGCAGCGTCGGACAGGATGGGACCCAGTACTTC. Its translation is CSVGQDGTQYF.

The CDR3 nucleotides are TGTGCCAGCAGCCCCCAGGGCAGGCTTAATGAAAAACTGTTTTTT. Its translation is CASSPQGRLNEKLFF. V is TRBV7-8 and J is TRBJ1-4; D is possibly TRBD1 (5 bases). Germline CDR1 is SGHVS and CDR2 is FQNEAQ. CDR3 length: 15 amino acids. Trimming cost V 5 bases and J 4 bases, with 14 bases left between them.

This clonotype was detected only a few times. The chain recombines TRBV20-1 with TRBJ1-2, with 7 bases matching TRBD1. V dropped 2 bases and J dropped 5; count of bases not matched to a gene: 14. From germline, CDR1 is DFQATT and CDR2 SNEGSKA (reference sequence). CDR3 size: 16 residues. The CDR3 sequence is CSARSLRQGSSYGYTF. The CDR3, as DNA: TGCAGTGCTAGATCCCTCCGACAGGGATCTAGTTATGGCTACACCTTC.

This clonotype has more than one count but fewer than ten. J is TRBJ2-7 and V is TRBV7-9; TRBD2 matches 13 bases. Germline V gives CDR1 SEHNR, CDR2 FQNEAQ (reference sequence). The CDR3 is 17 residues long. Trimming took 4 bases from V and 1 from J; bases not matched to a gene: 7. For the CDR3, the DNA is TGTGCCAGCAGCTCTCCACCGGGACTAGCGGGATCCTACGAGCAGTACTTC. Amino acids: CASSSPPGLAGSYEQYF.